The rows below give T cell receptor beta chains drawn from one sample of a study of T-cell memory formation after mild COVID-19. In TCRdb, the 5' RACE reads were re-called with MiXCR into one record per CDR3 protein. The sample holds approximately 340,000 distinct CDR3 sequences, 15% to 20% seen once. The specimen was PBMCs or a T cell subset sorted from them (not recorded which). The source of these receptors is a man younger than 35 who had mild COVID-19 (a few samples of this study predate the infection). Cell type and time point are not known. The CDR3 runs from the conserved cysteine through the conserved F or W. The D gene is left open where the match is weak. Clone size is stated in some rows and not others, as once, few, many or a class when expanded.

CDR3 DNA: TGTGCCAGCAGCGTAGGTCCTCACACTGAAGCTTTCTTT; CDR3 protein: CASSVGPHTEAFF; CDR3 length: 13; J gene: TRBJ1-1; D gene: NA; clone size: NA; V gene: TRBV9
CDR3 DNA: TGTGCCAGCAGCTTAGCGGCAGGTCAAGGCTACACCTTC; CDR3 protein: CASSLAAGQGYTF; CDR3 length: 13; J gene: TRBJ1-2; D gene: NA; clone size: few; V gene: TRBV7-2
CDR3 DNA: TGTGCCAGCAAATTCGTGACCTCTGGAAACACCATATATTTT; CDR3 protein: CASKFVTSGNTIYF; CDR3 length: 14; J gene: TRBJ1-3; D gene: NA; clone size: few; V gene: TRBV6-5
CDR3 DNA: TGTGCCAGCTCACAGACAGGGGGCTATGAGCAGTTCTTC; CDR3 protein: CASSQTGGYEQFF; CDR3 length: 13; J gene: TRBJ2-1; D gene: TRBD1; clone size: few; V gene: TRBV18
CDR3 DNA: TGTGCCAGCAGCTTAGCCTCCCTCACTAGCGGATACACAGATACGCAGTATTTT; CDR3 protein: CASSLASLTSGYTDTQYF; CDR3 length: 18; J gene: TRBJ2-3; D gene: TRBD2; clone size: NA; V gene: TRBV11-2
CDR3 DNA: TGTGCCAGCAGTTATTGGGGGAACACCTATGGCTACACCTTC; CDR3 protein: CASSYWGNTYGYTF; CDR3 length: 14; J gene: TRBJ1-2; D gene: NA; clone size: few; V gene: TRBV6-2/TRBV6-3
CDR3 DNA: TGTGCCAGCAGCCTGAACGCGGGGCGGGGGCCCTACAATGAGCAGTTCTTC; CDR3 protein: CASSLNAGRGPYNEQFF; CDR3 length: 17; J gene: TRBJ2-1; D gene: NA; clone size: NA; V gene: TRBV12-3/TRBV12-4
CDR3 DNA: TGCGCCAGCAGCTTGGCACCATCGACAGGGACAAACACCATATATTTT; CDR3 protein: CASSLAPSTGTNTIYF; CDR3 length: 16; J gene: TRBJ1-3; D gene: TRBD1; clone size: few; V gene: TRBV5-1
CDR3 DNA: TGTGCCACCAGCCCCTTTGACGGGGGCGCGGGCGGCTACACCTTC; CDR3 protein: CATSPFDGGAGGYTF; CDR3 length: 15; J gene: TRBJ1-2; D gene: NA; clone size: NA; V gene: TRBV27
CDR3 DNA: TGCGCCAGCAGCTTGGGGGCCCCTCGGGGAGATACGCAGTATTTT; CDR3 protein: CASSLGAPRGDTQYF; CDR3 length: 15; J gene: TRBJ2-3; D gene: NA; clone size: NA; V gene: TRBV5-1
CDR3 DNA: TGTGCCAGCAGCCCGTGGGGAGCAGAGACCCAGTACTTC; CDR3 protein: CASSPWGAETQYF; CDR3 length: 13; J gene: TRBJ2-5; D gene: NA; clone size: few; V gene: TRBV3-1
CDR3 DNA: TGTGCCAGCTCACCCCGCGGCCAGCGGGGGGGCTACAATGAGCAGTTCTTC; CDR3 protein: CASSPRGQRGGYNEQFF; CDR3 length: 17; J gene: TRBJ2-1; D gene: TRBD2; clone size: few; V gene: TRBV18
CDR3 DNA: TGTGCCAGCAGCCCGACACAGGGAGGTGGCTACACCTTC; CDR3 protein: CASSPTQGGGYTF; CDR3 length: 13; J gene: TRBJ1-2; D gene: NA; clone size: NA; V gene: TRBV7-2
CDR3 DNA: TGCGCCAGCAGCTTGTCTTCAGGGAGTAACTATGGCTACACCTTC; CDR3 protein: CASSLSSGSNYGYTF; CDR3 length: 15; J gene: TRBJ1-2; D gene: NA; clone size: NA; V gene: TRBV5-1
CDR3 DNA: TGCAGCGTTGGACGTAACACTGAAGCTTTCTTT; CDR3 protein: CSVGRNTEAFF; CDR3 length: 11; J gene: TRBJ1-1; D gene: NA; clone size: many; V gene: TRBV29-1
CDR3 DNA: TGCAGTGCCACCGGACAGGGTGAGGGCTACACCTTC; CDR3 protein: CSATGQGEGYTF; CDR3 length: 12; J gene: TRBJ1-2; D gene: TRBD1; clone size: many; V gene: TRBV20-1
CDR3 DNA: TGCGCCAGCAGCCATTTTTCCGGACAGAATGAAGCTTTCTTT; CDR3 protein: CASSHFSGQNEAFF; CDR3 length: 14; J gene: TRBJ1-1; D gene: NA; clone size: NA; V gene: TRBV4-1
CDR3 DNA: TGTGCCAGCTCACCCTTCGGGACAGGGGAAGGCGAGCAGTACTTC; CDR3 protein: CASSPFGTGEGEQYF; CDR3 length: 15; J gene: TRBJ2-7; D gene: TRBD1; clone size: NA; V gene: TRBV18
CDR3 DNA: TGTGCCAGTCGACTCATGAACACTGAAGCTTTCTTT; CDR3 protein: CASRLMNTEAFF; CDR3 length: 12; J gene: TRBJ1-1; D gene: NA; clone size: few; V gene: TRBV19
CDR3 DNA: TGTGCCAGCAGCTCCGGGACGGGCTTTAGGGGCTACACCTTC; CDR3 protein: CASSSGTGFRGYTF; CDR3 length: 14; J gene: TRBJ1-2; D gene: NA; clone size: few; V gene: TRBV12-3/TRBV12-4
CDR3 DNA: TGCGCCAGCAAAGGGACAGGGGGCACAGATACGCAGTATTTT; CDR3 protein: CASKGTGGTDTQYF; CDR3 length: 14; J gene: TRBJ2-3; D gene: TRBD1; clone size: many; V gene: TRBV5-1
CDR3 DNA: TGCGCCAGCAGCCAAGACGACAGGGGTCGTGAAGCTTTCTTT; CDR3 protein: CASSQDDRGREAFF; CDR3 length: 14; J gene: TRBJ1-1; D gene: TRBD1; clone size: NA; V gene: TRBV4-3
CDR3 DNA: TGTGCCAGCAGCCAAACCTTAAGTACTAACTATGGCTACACCTTC; CDR3 protein: CASSQTLSTNYGYTF; CDR3 length: 15; J gene: TRBJ1-2; D gene: NA; clone size: NA; V gene: TRBV7-2
CDR3 DNA: TGTGCCAGCAGGACGGGAGATACGCAGTATTTT; CDR3 protein: CASRTGDTQYF; CDR3 length: 11; J gene: TRBJ2-3; D gene: NA; clone size: NA; V gene: TRBV12-3/TRBV12-4
CDR3 DNA: TGTGCCAGCAGTGAAGTAGGAGTCAGGGGAACAGATACGCAGTATTTT; CDR3 protein: CASSEVGVRGTDTQYF; CDR3 length: 16; J gene: TRBJ2-3; D gene: NA; clone size: NA; V gene: TRBV6-1
CDR3 DNA: TGTGCCAGCAAAGACTTTTCAAAAGAGACCCAGTACTTC; CDR3 protein: CASKDFSKETQYF; CDR3 length: 13; J gene: TRBJ2-5; D gene: NA; clone size: few; V gene: TRBV6-5
CDR3 DNA: TGTGCCAGCAGTTTTGGATTGGGGTTCGGGGAGCTGTTTTTT; CDR3 protein: CASSFGLGFGELFF; CDR3 length: 14; J gene: TRBJ2-2; D gene: NA; clone size: few; V gene: TRBV27
CDR3 DNA: TGTGCCAGCAGCCGGGACCTCCACCACACAGATACGCAGTATTTT; CDR3 protein: CASSRDLHHTDTQYF; CDR3 length: 15; J gene: TRBJ2-3; D gene: NA; clone size: few; V gene: TRBV7-9
CDR3 DNA: TGTGCCAGCAGCTTAGTAGGGGCAGCTACCTACAATGAGCAGTTCTTC; CDR3 protein: CASSLVGAATYNEQFF; CDR3 length: 16; J gene: TRBJ2-1; D gene: NA; clone size: many; V gene: TRBV7-2
CDR3 DNA: TGTGCCAGCAGCTTAAGGAGCGGGGGGGATACGCAGTATTTT; CDR3 protein: CASSLRSGGDTQYF; CDR3 length: 14; J gene: TRBJ2-3; D gene: TRBD2; clone size: few; V gene: TRBV7-2
CDR3 DNA: TGTGCCACCAGCAGAGATGTCGGACAGTATGAAGCTTTCTTT; CDR3 protein: CATSRDVGQYEAFF; CDR3 length: 14; J gene: TRBJ1-1; D gene: NA; clone size: NA; V gene: TRBV15
CDR3 DNA: TGTGCCAGCAGCCAGCGCGGGACCTTCCAAGAGACCCAGTACTTC; CDR3 protein: CASSQRGTFQETQYF; CDR3 length: 15; J gene: TRBJ2-5; D gene: NA; clone size: NA; V gene: TRBV6-6
CDR3 DNA: TGTGCCATCCGCATACAGCGGGGGGCCTCAGATACGCAGTATTTT; CDR3 protein: CAIRIQRGASDTQYF; CDR3 length: 15; J gene: TRBJ2-3; D gene: TRBD2; clone size: few; V gene: TRBV10-3
CDR3 DNA: TGTGCCAGCAGCTTAGGGGCAGCCCGCTCTGGAAACACCATATATTTT; CDR3 protein: CASSLGAARSGNTIYF; CDR3 length: 16; J gene: TRBJ1-3; D gene: NA; clone size: NA; V gene: TRBV7-2